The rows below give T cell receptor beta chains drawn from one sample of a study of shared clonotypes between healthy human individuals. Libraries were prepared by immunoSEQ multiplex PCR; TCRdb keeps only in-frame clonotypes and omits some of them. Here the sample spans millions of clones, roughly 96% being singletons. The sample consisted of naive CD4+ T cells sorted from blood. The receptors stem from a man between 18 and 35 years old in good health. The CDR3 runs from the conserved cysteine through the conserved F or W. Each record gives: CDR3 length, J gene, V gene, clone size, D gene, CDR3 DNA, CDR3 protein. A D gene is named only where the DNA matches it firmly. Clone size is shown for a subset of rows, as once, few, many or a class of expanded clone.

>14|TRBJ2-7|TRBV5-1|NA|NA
TGCGCCAGCAGCTTGGACAGGTCCTCCTACGAGCAGTACTTC
CASSLDRSSYEQYF
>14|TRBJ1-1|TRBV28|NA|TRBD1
TGTGCCAGCAGTTTTACAGGGGAGGACACTGAAGCTTTCTTT
CASSFTGEDTEAFF
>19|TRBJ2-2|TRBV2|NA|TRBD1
TGTGCCAGCAGGATCCCGGGACAGGGGTTCATGCGCGGCACCGGGGAGCTGTTTTTT
CASRIPGQGFMRGTGELFF
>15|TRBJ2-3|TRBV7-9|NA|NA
TGTGCCAGCAGCGGCCTCGCAAAGGGGGCAGATACGCAGTATTTT
CASSGLAKGADTQYF
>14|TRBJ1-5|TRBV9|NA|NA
TGTGCCAGCAGCCCAGCTGGGGAAAATCAGCCCCAGCATTTT
CASSPAGENQPQHF
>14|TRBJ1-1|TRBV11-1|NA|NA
TGTGCCAGCAGCTTAGTTGTCGGGGTCGCTGAAGCTTTCTTT
CASSLVVGVAEAFF
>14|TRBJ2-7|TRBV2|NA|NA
TGTGCCAGCAGTGCAGGGCTAATAGGCTACGAGCAGTACTTC
CASSAGLIGYEQYF
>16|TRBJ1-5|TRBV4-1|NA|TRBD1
TGCGCCAGCAGCCAGCCGGACAGGGGAGCCAATCAGCCCCAGCATTTT
CASSQPDRGANQPQHF
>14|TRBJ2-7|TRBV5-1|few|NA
TGCGCCAGCAGCTTGGGCAGCTCAAACTACGAGCAGTACTTC
CASSLGSSNYEQYF
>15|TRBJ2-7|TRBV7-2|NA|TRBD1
TGTGCCAGCAGCTTAGGAGCAGGGGGCAGGTACGAGCAGTACTTC
CASSLGAGGRYEQYF
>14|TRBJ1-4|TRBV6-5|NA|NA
TGTGCCAGCAGTCCTCGGGACGGAAATGAAAAACTGTTTTTT
CASSPRDGNEKLFF
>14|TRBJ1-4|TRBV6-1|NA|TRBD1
TGTGCCAGCAGTGCCGACAGGGGCAGTGAAAAACTGTTTTTT
CASSADRGSEKLFF
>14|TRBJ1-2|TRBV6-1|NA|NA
TGTGCCAGCAGTGATGGGCTGCGGGGCTATGGCTACACCTTC
CASSDGLRGYGYTF
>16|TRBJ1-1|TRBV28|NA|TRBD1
TGTGCCAGCAGTTATCGACAGGGGGCGCGGAACACTGAAGCTTTCTTT
CASSYRQGARNTEAFF